The 16 T cell receptor beta chains given below trace back to one sample, sequenced in a study of patients and donors after allogeneic stem cell transplantation. TCRdb called the RT-PCR reads again in MiXCR, with one record for every CDR3 protein. The sample gives some 150,000 distinct CDR3 sequences, over 30% of which show up once; around 50% is in the top ten. The sample comprised blood, either unsorted or a sorted T cell fraction (not recorded which). The receptors derive from a human donor who was either an allogeneic HSCT recipient or a stem cell or donor lymphocyte infusion donor (not recorded which). It is not recorded whose cells these are; they may come from a transplant donor.

The CDR3 loop is CSAIQASNQPQHF. CDR3 DNA sequence: TGCAGTGCTATACAGGCTAGCAATCAGCCCCAGCATTTT. The V call is TRBV20-1, the J call TRBJ1-5, with D possibly matching TRBD1 (5 bases). Deletions cut 4 bases from V and 0 bases from J, with 7 bases between. The CDR3 contains 13 residues. Germline V lookup: CDR1 DFQATT, CDR2 SNEGSKA (reference sequence).

This clonotype was observed a few times. This rearrangement joins TRBV9 to TRBJ1-2; D is unclear. Germline CDR1 SGDLS, CDR2 YYNGEE. The V end was cut by 0 bases, the J end by 8 bases, with 8 bases between. CDR3 size: 12 residues. The CDR3 bases are TGTGCCAGCAGCGTAGAGGACGGGGGCTACACCTTC. This sequence encodes CASSVEDGGYTF.

This clonotype was picked up a small number of times. The rearrangement uses TRBV9 and TRBJ1-1; D ambiguous. Trimming pared 0 bases from V and 6 bases from J, leaving 6 bases between. The length of the CDR3 is 12 residues. Germline V CDR1 and CDR2: SGDLS, YYNGEE. This CDR3 is CASSVGGSEAFF. In nucleotides, the CDR3 is TGTGCCAGCAGCGTAGGTGGGTCTGAAGCTTTCTTT.

The chain carries TRBV6-2 or TRBV6-3 and TRBJ2-2; 9 nucleotides agree with TRBD1. This CDR3 is 15 amino acids long. CDR1 is MNHEY and CDR2 is SVGEGT in the germline V gene. Losses at the gene ends were 6 bases for V and 6 bases for J; bases not matched to a gene: 8. The CDR3 loop is CASSPGQGRPGELFF. CDR3 nucleotide sequence: TGTGCCAGCAGCCCCGGACAGGGGCGTCCCGGGGAGCTGTTTTTT.

The V and J genes are TRBV24-1 and TRBJ2-1; no firm D call. The CDR3 spans 13 residues. Germline-derived CDR1 and CDR2 are KGHDR and SFDVKD. V lost 4 bases and J lost 4, with 7 bases in between. The CDR3 loop is CATSEPGYNEQFF. DNA for the CDR3: TGTGCCACCAGTGAGCCCGGTTACAATGAGCAGTTCTTC.

The CDR3 region is CASSDPGLGPEAFF. Written as DNA, the CDR3 is TGTGCCAGCAGTGACCCGGGACTCGGGCCTGAAGCTTTCTTT. The chain combines TRBV25-1 with TRBJ1-1; D might be TRBD1 (5 bases). Germline CDR1 MGHDK, CDR2 SYGVNS. Trimming shortened V by 3 bases and J by 6 bases, and 14 bases separated the two germline ends. This CDR3 spans 14 amino acids. Complete variable domain (other parts from reference TRBV25-1 and TRBJ1-1): EADIYQTPRYLVIGTGKKITLECSQTMGHDKMYWYQQDPGMELHLIHYSYGVNSTEKGDLSSESTVSRIRTEHFPLTLESARPSHTSQYLCASSDPGLGPEAFFGQGTRLTVV.

The chain couples TRBV10-3 to TRBJ1-5; D is unclear. V was trimmed by 3 bases and J by 0 bases, leaving 6 bases between them. Germline V lookup: CDR1 ENHRY, CDR2 SYGVKD. This CDR3 is built from 14 residues. CDR3 sequence (DNA): TGTGCCATCAGTGAAGAGTATAGCAATCAGCCCCAGCATTTT. Translation: CAISEEYSNQPQHF.

J is TRBJ2-3 and V is TRBV7-8, with TRBD2 as a possible D gene (6 bases). The CDR3 has 16 amino acids. Germline CDR1 reads SGHVS; CDR2 reads FQNEAQ. Trimming cost V 6 bases and J 3 bases, with 19 bases left between them. CDR3 region: CASREIRGASTDTQYF. Here the CDR3 DNA reads TGTGCCAGCAGAGAGATTCGCGGGGCCTCGACAGATACGCAGTATTTT.

The chain has TRBV12-3 or TRBV12-4 and TRBJ2-5; D unclear. This CDR3 region has 14 residues. Trimming removed 3 bases at V and 5 bases at J, with 13 bases between. CDR3 coding DNA: TGTGCCAGCAGTTTCCAGACTTCAACGGAGACCCAGTACTTC. This codes for CASSFQTSTETQYF.

The rearrangement joins TRBV28 to TRBJ2-1, with TRBD1 matching over 7 bases. V shed 7 bases, J shed 2 bases, and the junction held 5 bases outside the gene matches. This CDR3 comprises 14 residues. Germline loops: CDR1 MDHEN, CDR2 SYDVKM. The CDR3 loop reads CASIRDRAYNEQFF. CDR3 nucleotide sequence: TGTGCCAGCATCCGGGACAGAGCCTACAATGAGCAGTTCTTC.

This sequence joins TRBV11-2 and TRBJ2-1; possibly TRBD1 for D (7 bases). Per germline, CDR1 SGHAT and CDR2 FQNNGV. CDR3 size: 16 residues. The V and J ends lost 0 bases and 8 bases respectively, with 17 bases between them. The CDR3 sequence: CASSLDRQGGFDEQFF. The DNA of the CDR3 is TGTGCCAGCAGCTTAGATAGGCAGGGGGGTTTCGATGAGCAGTTCTTC.

This rearrangement joins TRBV5-1 to TRBJ2-3; 9 bases fit TRBD2. The V segment lost 4 bases and the J segment 4 bases; nucleotides outside the gene matches: 7. The germline gives CDR1 SGHRS, CDR2 YFSETQ. This CDR3 has 15 residues. CDR3 sequence reads: CASSPSGGRADTQYF. In nucleotides, the CDR3 is TGCGCCAGCAGCCCAAGCGGGGGGCGGGCAGATACGCAGTATTTT.

The rearrangement links TRBV7-6 to TRBJ2-1, with a weak D call TRBD1 (5 bases). Looked up from germline, CDR1 is SGHVS and CDR2 is FNYEAQ. There are 11 residues in the CDR3. V was clipped by 3 bases and J by 10 bases, with 7 bases between them. The chain's CDR3 is CASSFGAEQFF. CDR3 DNA sequence: TGTGCCAGCAGCTTTGGGGCAGAGCAGTTCTTC.

This clonotype has only a few counts. The chain uses TRBV27 and TRBJ1-6, with unresolved D. The germline CDR1 and CDR2 sequences are MNHEY and SMNVEV (reference sequence). Trimming shortened V by 3 bases and J by 0 bases, and 6 bases separated the two germline ends. The CDR3 is 15 residues long. CDR3 loop: CASSFEGSYNSPLHF. The CDR3 nucleotides are TGTGCCAGCAGTTTTGAGGGCTCCTATAATTCACCCCTCCACTTT.

This clonotype was counted a few times. The chain couples TRBV12-3 or TRBV12-4 to TRBJ1-2, with TRBD1 as a possible D gene (5 bases). The CDR3 sequence is 13 residues long. Trimming left V 4 bases short and J 3 bases short, with 9 bases between. As DNA, the CDR3 is TGTGCCAGCAGTTGGACGGGGGACTATGGCTACACCTTC. Residues: CASSWTGDYGYTF.

The table lists this clonotype with a few counts. The chain employs TRBV6-1 and TRBJ1-1; D call uncertain. The CDR3 covers 15 residues. Germline assignment: CDR1 MNHNS and CDR2 SASEGT. V shed 1 base and J shed 0 bases, with 9 bases lying between them. The CDR3 sequence: CASSEVSGLNTEAFF. CDR3 coding DNA: TGTGCCAGCAGTGAAGTTTCCGGCTTGAACACTGAAGCTTTCTTT.